This T cell receptor beta chain comes out of a study of T cell clones after liver transplantation. For the study at large: TCRbeta sequencing after a pre-transplant mixed lymphocyte reaction identified graft-donor-reactive clones, later tracked in post-transplant blood.

The protocol was immunoSEQ multiplex PCR, while the TCRdb copy is restricted to in-frame clones and leaves out a portion. Of about 80,000 clones in the sample, around four fifths were seen once. CDR1 SQVTM and CDR2 ANQGSEA come from the germline V gene. Trimming at V came to 7 bases and at J to 10 bases, leaving 9 bases not matched to a gene. This CDR3 contains 13 residues. The clonotype originates from a human patient who received a liver transplant. Some T cells may be provided by the graft donor. Here the sequenced sample was CD4+ T cells from blood, taken 45 to 47 months after liver transplant. This chain uses TRBV29-1 with TRBJ2-1; 11 bases agree with TRBD2. DNA for the CDR3: TGCAGCGCCGAGGCACTAGCGGGAGTGGAGCAGTTCTTC. As protein: CSAEALAGVEQFF.